These 5 T cell receptor beta chains originate from one sample sequenced in a study of shared clonotypes between healthy human individuals. The protocol was immunoSEQ multiplex PCR, while the TCRdb copy is restricted to in-frame clones and leaves out a portion. The table has about 490,000 clones, 79% seen once; the top ten hold 12%. The sample taken for sequencing was PBMCs. The receptor source for this set is a woman in her forties in good health. Some clones in this sample may be carry-over from other donors' samples.

The gene calls are TRBV15 and TRBJ1-2; 8 bases map to TRBD1. Germline-derived CDR1 and CDR2 are LNHNV and YYDKDF (reference sequence). The CDR3 length is 13 residues. V trimming: 5 bases; J trimming: 8 bases; junction bases outside the gene matches: 7. The CDR3 spells CATSGRQGLGYTF. CDR3 sequence (DNA): TGTGCCACCAGCGGTAGACAGGGGTTGGGCTACACCTTC.

As regards this clone: A much more abundant neighbour one base away suggests this may be a read error. The chain uses TRBV7-9 and TRBJ1-2; no reliable D call. The CDR3 length is 15 residues. Germline loops: CDR1 SEHNR, CDR2 FQNEAQ (reference sequence). The DNA of the CDR3 is TGTGCCAGCAGCACCGGACGGAGCTGGAACTATTGCTACACCTTC. Residues: CASSTGRSWNYCYTF.

The chain links TRBV2 to TRBJ2-1; D is unclear. V lost 7 bases and J lost 0, with 13 bases in between. The CDR3 runs to 15 residues. Germline loops: CDR1 SNHLY, CDR2 FYNNEI. The CDR3 DNA sequence: TGTGCCAGCACCCCTTTACAGAGCTCCTACAATGAGCAGTTCTTC. Translating gives CASTPLQSSYNEQFF.

This clone was seen only a few times. V gene TRBV25-1 combines with J gene TRBJ2-1; tentative D call: TRBD1 (6 bases). The germline CDR1 and CDR2 sequences are MGHDK and SYGVNS. There are 14 residues in the CDR3. The germline V and J ends were trimmed by 4 bases and 7 bases, with 14 bases remaining between them. The CDR3 sequence is CASSGGRGGNEQFF. CDR3 sequence (DNA): TGTGCCAGCAGTGGTGGGCGAGGGGGAAATGAGCAGTTCTTC.

The rearrangement uses TRBV19 and TRBJ1-3; D not resolved. The CDR3 length is 16 residues. V lost 2 bases, J lost 3 bases, and 14 bases lay in between. The germline CDR1 and CDR2 sequences are LNHDA and SQIVND (reference sequence). CDR3 nucleotides: TGTGCCAGTAGTATAAGGGTGGATCACTTTGGAAACACCATATATTTT. It specifies CASSIRVDHFGNTIYF.